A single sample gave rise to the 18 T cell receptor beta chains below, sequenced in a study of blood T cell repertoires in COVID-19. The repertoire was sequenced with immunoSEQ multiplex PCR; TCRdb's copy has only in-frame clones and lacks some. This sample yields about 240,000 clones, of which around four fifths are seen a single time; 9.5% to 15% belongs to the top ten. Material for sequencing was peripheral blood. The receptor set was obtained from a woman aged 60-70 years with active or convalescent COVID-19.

CDR3 region: CASSGQGARTNNSPLHF. CDR3 nucleotide sequence: TGTGCCAGCAGTGGACAGGGAGCGAGGACTAATAATTCACCCCTCCACTTT. The chain employs TRBV6-1 and TRBJ1-6; 7 nucleotides line up with TRBD1. CDR1 and CDR2 from the germline V gene are MNHNS and SASEGT. The CDR3 covers 17 residues. With 4 bases clipped from V and 5 bases from J, the junction kept 11 bases outside the gene matches.

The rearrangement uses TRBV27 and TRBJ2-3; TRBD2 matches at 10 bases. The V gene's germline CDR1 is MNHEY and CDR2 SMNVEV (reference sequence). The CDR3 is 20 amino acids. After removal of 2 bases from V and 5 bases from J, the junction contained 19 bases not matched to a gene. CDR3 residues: CASSLTPGLAGAKGRDTQYF. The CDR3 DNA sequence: TGTGCCAGCAGTTTAACCCCGGGGCTAGCGGGGGCCAAAGGAAGAGATACGCAGTATTTT.

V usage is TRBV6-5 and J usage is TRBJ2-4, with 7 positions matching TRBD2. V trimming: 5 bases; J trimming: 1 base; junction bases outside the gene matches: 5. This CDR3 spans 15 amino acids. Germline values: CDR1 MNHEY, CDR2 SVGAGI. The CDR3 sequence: CASSPISGAKNIQYF. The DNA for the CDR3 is TGTGCCAGCAGTCCTATTAGCGGGGCCAAAAACATTCAGTACTTC.

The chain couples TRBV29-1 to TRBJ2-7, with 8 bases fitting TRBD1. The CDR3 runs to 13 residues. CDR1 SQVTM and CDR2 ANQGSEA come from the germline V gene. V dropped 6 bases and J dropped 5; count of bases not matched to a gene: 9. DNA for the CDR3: TGCAGCGTCGACGGACAGGGTATCAACGAGCAGTACTTC. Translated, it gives CSVDGQGINEQYF.

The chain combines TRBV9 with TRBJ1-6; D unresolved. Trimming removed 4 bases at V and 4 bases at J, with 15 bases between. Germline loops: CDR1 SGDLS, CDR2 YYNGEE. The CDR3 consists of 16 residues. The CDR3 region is CASSLGSTRYNSPLHF. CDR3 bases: TGTGCCAGCAGCCTGGGCAGTACCCGGTATAATTCACCCCTCCACTTT.

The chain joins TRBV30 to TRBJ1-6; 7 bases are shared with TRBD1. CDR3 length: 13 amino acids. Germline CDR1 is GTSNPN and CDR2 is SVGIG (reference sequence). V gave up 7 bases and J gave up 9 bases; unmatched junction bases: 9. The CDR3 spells CASSQGFSSPLHF. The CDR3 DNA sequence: TGTGCCTCCTCACAGGGGTTCAGTTCACCCCTCCACTTT.

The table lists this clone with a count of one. As DNA, the CDR3 is TGTGCCAGCAGTTCGAATTACAGGGGGCCAACTAATGAAAAACTGTTTTTT. Its translation: CASSSNYRGPTNEKLFF. The rearrangement uses TRBV7-6 and TRBJ1-4; 9 nucleotides match TRBD1. Per the germline V gene, CDR1 is SGHVS and CDR2 is FNYEAQ. The length of the CDR3 is 17 residues. J was trimmed by 0 bases and V by 6 bases; bases with no gene match: 8.

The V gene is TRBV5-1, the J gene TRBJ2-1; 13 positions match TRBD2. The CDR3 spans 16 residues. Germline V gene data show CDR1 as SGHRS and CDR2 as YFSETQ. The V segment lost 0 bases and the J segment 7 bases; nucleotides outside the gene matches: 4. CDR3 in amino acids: CASSLELAGGPNEQFF. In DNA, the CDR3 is TGCGCCAGCAGCTTGGAACTAGCGGGGGGGCCGAATGAGCAGTTCTTC.

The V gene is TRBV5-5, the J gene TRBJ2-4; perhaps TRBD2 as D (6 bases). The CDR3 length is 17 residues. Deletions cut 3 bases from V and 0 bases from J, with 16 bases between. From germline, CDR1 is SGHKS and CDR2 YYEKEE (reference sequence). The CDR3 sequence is CASSSGVGREAKNIQYF. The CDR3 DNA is TGTGCCAGCAGCTCGGGGGTAGGGAGAGAAGCCAAAAACATTCAGTACTTC. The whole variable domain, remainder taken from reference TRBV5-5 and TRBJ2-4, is DAGVTQSPTHLIKTRGQQVTLRCSPISGHKSVSWYQQVLGQGPQFIFQYYEKEERGRGNFPDRFSARQFPNYSSELNVNALLLGDSALYLCASSSGVGREAKNIQYFGAGTRLSVL.

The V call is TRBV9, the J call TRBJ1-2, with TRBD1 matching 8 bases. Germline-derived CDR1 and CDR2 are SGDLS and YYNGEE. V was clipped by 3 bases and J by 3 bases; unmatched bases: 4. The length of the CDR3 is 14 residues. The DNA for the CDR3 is TGTGCCAGCAGCGCCTCAGGGGGCCACTATGGCTACACCTTC. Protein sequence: CASSASGGHYGYTF.

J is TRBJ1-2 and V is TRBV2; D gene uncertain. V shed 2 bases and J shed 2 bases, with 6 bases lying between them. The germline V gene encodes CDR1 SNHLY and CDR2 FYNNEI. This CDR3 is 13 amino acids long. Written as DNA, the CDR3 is TGTGCCAGCAGTGAATACACCAACTATGGCTACACCTTC. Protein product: CASSEYTNYGYTF.

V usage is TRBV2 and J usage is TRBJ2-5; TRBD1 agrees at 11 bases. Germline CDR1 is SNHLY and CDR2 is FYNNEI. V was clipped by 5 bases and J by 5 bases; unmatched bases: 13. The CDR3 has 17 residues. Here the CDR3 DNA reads TGTGCCAGCAGTAAGGCGGTGGACAGGGGGCGAAGGGAGACCCAGTACTTC. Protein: CASSKAVDRGRRETQYF. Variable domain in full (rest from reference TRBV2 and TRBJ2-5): EPEVTQTPSHQVTQMGQEVILRCVPISNHLYFYWYRQILGQKVEFLVSFYNNEISEKSEIFDDQFSVERPDGSNFTLKIRSTKLEDSAMYFCASSKAVDRGRRETQYFGPGTRLLVL.

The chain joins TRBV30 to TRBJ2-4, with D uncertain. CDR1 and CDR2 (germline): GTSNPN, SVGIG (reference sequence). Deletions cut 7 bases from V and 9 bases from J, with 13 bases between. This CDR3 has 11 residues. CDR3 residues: CAFEAPRIQYF. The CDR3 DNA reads TGTGCCTTCGAGGCTCCCCGCATTCAGTACTTC.

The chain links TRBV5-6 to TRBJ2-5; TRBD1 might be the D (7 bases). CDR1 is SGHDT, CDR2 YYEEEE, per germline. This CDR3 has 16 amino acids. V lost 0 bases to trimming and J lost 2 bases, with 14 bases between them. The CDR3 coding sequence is TGTGCCAGCAGCTTGGAACAGGGGAGGCTACAAGAGACCCAGTACTTC. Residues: CASSLEQGRLQETQYF.

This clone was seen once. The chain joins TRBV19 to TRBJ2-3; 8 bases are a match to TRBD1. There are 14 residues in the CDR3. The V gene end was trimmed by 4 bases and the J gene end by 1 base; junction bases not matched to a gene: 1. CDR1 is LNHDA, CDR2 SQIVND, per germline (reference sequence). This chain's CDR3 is CASSTDRGTDTQYF. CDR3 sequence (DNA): TGTGCCAGTAGTACGGACAGGGGCACAGATACGCAGTATTTT.

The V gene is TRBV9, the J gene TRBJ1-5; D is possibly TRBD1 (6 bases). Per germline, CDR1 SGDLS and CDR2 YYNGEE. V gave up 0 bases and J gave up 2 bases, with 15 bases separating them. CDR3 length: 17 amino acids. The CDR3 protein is CASSVGVGGAGNQPQHF. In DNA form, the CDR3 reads TGTGCCAGCAGCGTAGGGGTAGGGGGGGCTGGCAATCAGCCCCAGCATTTT.

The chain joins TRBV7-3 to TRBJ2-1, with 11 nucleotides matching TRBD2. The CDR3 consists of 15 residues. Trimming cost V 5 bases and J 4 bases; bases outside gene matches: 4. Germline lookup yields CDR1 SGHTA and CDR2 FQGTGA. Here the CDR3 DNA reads TGTGCCAGCAGCCAGACTAGCGGGGCGTACAATGAGCAGTTCTTC. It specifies CASSQTSGAYNEQFF.

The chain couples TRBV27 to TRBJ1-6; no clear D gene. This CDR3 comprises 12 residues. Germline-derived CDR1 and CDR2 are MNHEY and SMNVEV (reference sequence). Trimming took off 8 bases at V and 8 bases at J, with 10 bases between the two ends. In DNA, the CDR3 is TGTGCCAGCCGGACCGGGGATTCACCCCTCCACTTT. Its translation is CASRTGDSPLHF.